Sequencing of this T cell receptor (beta chain) was carried out in a study of blood T cells in healthy people across ages. As for this clonotype: Its antigen is not identified.

The V end was cut by 3 bases, the J end by 7 bases, with 12 bases between. This CDR3 region has 14 residues. The second PCR ran roughly 6 to 12 cycles with a sample-barcoded 5' primer and J-beta primers. Each CDR3 protein is one row after TCRdb ran MiXCR on the 5' RACE reads. The profile shows more than 650,000 distinct CDR3 sequences, 22% of them singletons. Findings and caveats of the study: In the absence of known donor CMV status, changes in expanded clonotypes were possibly confounded.

The chain has TRBV12-3 or TRBV12-4 and TRBJ1-4; weak D call: TRBD1 (5 bases). The specimen was blood. The source of this sequence is an older man in good health. CDR3 DNA: TGTGCCAGCAGTTTTGTAGGGGTTGGTGAAAAACTGTTTTTT. It specifies CASSFVGVGEKLFF.